The next 23 T cell receptor beta chains were all read from a single sample in a study of graft-versus-host responses after intestinal transplantation. Their target antigens are unknown. Sequencing used immunoSEQ multiplex PCR; TCRdb keeps in-frame clones, though not all of them. The repertoire holds 95,000 to 150,000 clones, 85% to 95% seen once, with around 3.3% in the top ten. The starting material was unstimulated CD8+ T cells sorted from spleen or lymph node cells, obtained before intestinal transplant. Receptor source: a human donor who received an intestinal transplant.

This chain uses TRBV21-1 with TRBJ1-1; no check of the table's D call, TRBD1, against the DNA was made. TRBV21-1 is designated a pseudogene. The CDR3 covers 13 residues. Here the CDR3 DNA reads TGTGCCAGCAAGATGACAGGATTGTATGAAGCTTTCTTT. Translation: CASKMTGLYEAFF.

The chain uses TRBV4-1 and TRBJ2-5; no reliable D call. This CDR3 contains 13 residues. Looked up from germline, CDR1 is MGHRA and CDR2 is YSYEKL. Trimming removed 3 bases from V and 2 bases from J, with 7 bases in between. CDR3 nucleotide sequence: TGCGCCAGCAGCCATGGGCCTCAAGAGACCCAGTACTTC. Protein product: CASSHGPQETQYF.

The J gene is TRBJ1-1, the V gene TRBV2, with D hard to call. CDR1 and CDR2 (germline): SNHLY, FYNNEI. CDR3 length equals 16 residues. With 3 bases removed from V and 1 base from J, the gap between germline ends came to 15 bases. DNA of the CDR3: TGTGCCAGCAGTGAGGCCGCAGGCAGATGGAACACTGAAGCTTTCTTT. This translates into CASSEAAGRWNTEAFF. Drawing the rest from reference TRBV2 and TRBJ1-1, the complete variable domain is EPEVTQTPSHQVTQMGQEVILRCVPISNHLYFYWYRQILGQKVEFLVSFYNNEISEKSEIFDDQFSVERPDGSNFTLKIRSTKLEDSAMYFCASSEAAGRWNTEAFFGQGTRLTVV.

The table lists this clone with a count of one. The chain has TRBV14 and TRBJ2-7; D might be TRBD2 (6 bases). CDR1 SGHDN and CDR2 FVKESK come from the germline V gene. Deletions cut 0 bases from V and 0 bases from J, with 12 bases between. The CDR3 is 16 amino acids. In DNA, the CDR3 is TGTGCCAGCAGCCAAGATCGGGGGATCCCCTCCTACGAGCAGTACTTC. Its translation is CASSQDRGIPSYEQYF.

The chain links TRBV7-9 to TRBJ1-1; possible D gene TRBD1, 6 bases. Per germline, CDR1 SEHNR and CDR2 FQNEAQ (reference sequence). Deletions cut 5 bases from V and 6 bases from J, with 16 bases between. There are 14 residues in the CDR3. CDR3 sequence: CASSEPTGYAEAFF. The CDR3 nucleotides read TGTGCCAGCAGCGAGCCAACAGGGTACGCTGAAGCTTTCTTT.

The chain joins TRBV2 to TRBJ2-1; TRBD2 matches at 10 bases. The CDR3 is 13 amino acids. V dropped 5 bases and J dropped 7; count of bases not matched to a gene: 2. Looked up from germline, CDR1 is SNHLY and CDR2 is FYNNEI. The CDR3 spells CASSPSGSNEQFF. The CDR3 DNA reads as TGTGCCAGCAGTCCTAGCGGGAGTAATGAGCAGTTCTTC.

The chain links TRBV7-9 to TRBJ1-1; D is ambiguous. The ends were cut back, 0 bases at V and 7 bases at J, with 9 bases in the middle. CDR1 is SEHNR and CDR2 is FQNEAQ in the germline V gene (reference sequence). The CDR3 covers 13 residues. CDR3 loop: CASSLALGSEAFF. CDR3 coding DNA: TGTGCCAGCAGCTTAGCCCTGGGCAGTGAAGCTTTCTTT.

This chain uses TRBV6-5 with TRBJ1-1; D might be TRBD1 (5 bases). The CDR3 runs to 15 residues. Per the germline V gene, CDR1 is MNHEY and CDR2 is SVGAGI. Trimming shortened V by 2 bases and J by 2 bases, and 12 bases separated the two germline ends. The CDR3 DNA sequence: TGTGCCAGCAGTTACGTGGGACGGCCTAACACTGAAGCTTTCTTT. Its translation is CASSYVGRPNTEAFF.

As DNA, the CDR3 is TGTGCCAGCAGCGGGTTACAGTTCACTGAAGCTTTCTTT. Amino acids: CASSGLQFTEAFF. The chain uses TRBV7-9 and TRBJ1-1; no clear D. Germline CDR1 and CDR2: SEHNR and FQNEAQ (reference sequence). Trimming cost V 5 bases and J 4 bases, with 11 bases left between them. The CDR3 runs 13 residues.

A remark on this clone: One junction end does not reproduce the germline sequence, and a read error may be involved. V is TRBV10-3 and J is TRBJ2-7, with D possibly being TRBD2 (5 bases). Germline CDR1 ENHRY, CDR2 SYGVKD. The CDR3 is 15 residues long. CDR3 loop: CAVSESNGISYEQYF. The CDR3, as DNA: TGTGCCGTCAGTGAGTCGAACGGGATCTCCTACGAGCAGTACTTC.

The rearrangement links TRBV19 to TRBJ1-1, with 9 bases fitting TRBD1. The CDR3 loop spans 16 amino acids. Germline V CDR1 and CDR2: LNHDA, SQIVND (reference sequence). V lost 6 bases and J lost 1; bases outside the gene matches: 9. The CDR3 here is CASSLNTGGRNTEAFF. CDR3 nucleotides: TGTGCCAGTAGCCTAAACACAGGGGGCAGGAACACTGAAGCTTTCTTT.

The V and J genes are TRBV10-3 and TRBJ2-7; 8 positions match TRBD1. Germline loops: CDR1 ENHRY, CDR2 SYGVKD. Germline trimming cut 10 bases from V and 7 bases from J; bases unmatched to any gene: 9. The CDR3 has 12 residues. The CDR3 spells CATGQGGREQYF. DNA of the CDR3: TGTGCCACCGGACAGGGTGGTCGAGAGCAGTACTTC.

CDR3 sequence reads: CASSLMGNQPQHF. The CDR3 DNA reads TGTGCCAGCAGTTTAATGGGGAATCAGCCCCAGCATTTT. V and J are TRBV28 and TRBJ1-5; D remains ambiguous. The germline V and J ends were trimmed by 2 bases and 4 bases, with 6 bases remaining between them. The CDR3 is 13 residues long. Germline values: CDR1 MDHEN, CDR2 SYDVKM.

As to this clone: The sample has other DNA sequences that encode this CDR3 too. This sequence joins TRBV5-6 and TRBJ1-3; 7 bases line up with TRBD1. From germline, CDR1 is SGHDT and CDR2 YYEEEE. The CDR3 is 14 amino acids. The ends lost 4 bases at V and 4 bases at J; junction bases unmatched: 5. Here the CDR3 DNA reads TGTGCCAGCAGCCTGGGGACAGCAGGAAACACCATATATTTT. Translation: CASSLGTAGNTIYF.

The rearrangement joins TRBV5-1 to TRBJ2-7; D gene unclear. Looked up from germline, CDR1 is SGHRS and CDR2 is YFSETQ. This CDR3 comprises 14 residues. Trimming left V 0 bases short and J 0 bases short, with 7 bases between. The CDR3 loop reads CASSLGVGSYEQYF. DNA of the CDR3: TGCGCCAGCAGCTTGGGAGTCGGCTCCTACGAGCAGTACTTC.

The rearrangement uses TRBV5-8 and TRBJ1-1; no clear D gene. V gave up 4 bases and J gave up 10 bases, with 17 bases separating them. The CDR3 runs 13 residues. Germline CDR1 is SGHTS and CDR2 is YDEGEE. As DNA, the CDR3 is TGTGCCAGCAGCCCGACCCCGGCAGCCGGAGCTTTCTTT. This codes for CASSPTPAAGAFF. The full variable domain, with the rest looked up from reference TRBV5-8 and TRBJ1-1, is EAGVTQSPTHLIKTRGQQATLRCSPISGHTSVYWYQQALGLGLQFLLWYDEGEERNRGNFPPRFSGRQFPNYSSELNVNALELEDSALYLCASSPTPAAGAFFGQGTRLTVV.

V and J are TRBV5-6 and TRBJ2-7; the D is unclear. The CDR3 totals 13 residues. V was pared by 0 bases and J by 2 bases, with 6 bases between. Per the germline V gene, CDR1 is SGHDT and CDR2 is YYEEEE. The CDR3 here is CASSLGSPYEQYF. The CDR3 DNA reads as TGTGCCAGCAGCTTGGGTAGCCCCTACGAGCAGTACTTC.

DNA of the CDR3: TGTGCCAGCAGCAAAGGGGCAGGGATTAACTATGGCTACACCTTC. The encoded protein is CASSKGAGINYGYTF. The rearrangement links TRBV21-1 to TRBJ1-2; the table's D call TRBD1 went unverified against the DNA. TRBV21-1 is assigned pseudogene status. The CDR3 sequence is 15 residues long.

J is TRBJ2-5 and V is TRBV27; TRBD2 agrees at 10 bases. The J call may be wrong; the DNA end is better matched by TRBJ2-7. Germline CDR1 is MNHEY and CDR2 is SMNVEV (reference sequence). This CDR3 has 15 residues. This chain's CDR3 is CASSLRGTSDYEQYF. CDR3 coding DNA: TGTGCCAGCAGTCTCAGGGGGACTAGCGACTACGAGCAGTACTTC.

The CDR3 nucleotides read TGTGCCAGCAGTGAGAGGATGGGCACTGAAGCTTTCTTT. This encodes CASSERMGTEAFF. V and J are TRBV6-4 and TRBJ1-1; D gene unclear. Between the trimmed V and J ends, which lost 3 bases and 4 bases, there was a span of 9 bases. The CDR3 has 13 residues. Germline lookup yields CDR1 MRHNA and CDR2 SNTAGT.

On this clone: The junction shows a germline mismatch at one end, possibly a read error. The chain carries TRBV27 and TRBJ2-7; 8 bases fit TRBD2. This CDR3 is 15 amino acids long. The germline CDR1 and CDR2 sequences are MNHEY and SMNVEV (reference sequence). CDR3 nucleotides: TGTGCCAGCAGCCGGGCAGGCAGCGGGAGACGGCTTTACTTATTC. Translating gives CASSRAGSGRRLYLF.

CDR3 coding DNA: TGCGCCAGCAGCCTTGGGCATGAGTCTTACAATGAGCAGTTCTTC. It yields the protein CASSLGHESYNEQFF. The chain uses TRBV4-1 and TRBJ2-1; D gene unclear. There are 15 residues in the CDR3. The germline CDR1 and CDR2 sequences are MGHRA and YSYEKL. Trimming cost V 4 bases and J 4 bases, with 14 bases left between them.

The chain has TRBV4-1 and TRBJ2-5, with unresolved D. From germline, CDR1 is MGHRA and CDR2 YSYEKL. The CDR3 runs 16 residues. V was shortened by 5 bases and J by 4 bases, with 20 bases between the two germline ends. The CDR3 sequence: CASSYLSSREGETQYF. DNA for the CDR3: TGCGCCAGCAGCTACCTAAGCAGCAGAGAAGGAGAGACCCAGTACTTC.